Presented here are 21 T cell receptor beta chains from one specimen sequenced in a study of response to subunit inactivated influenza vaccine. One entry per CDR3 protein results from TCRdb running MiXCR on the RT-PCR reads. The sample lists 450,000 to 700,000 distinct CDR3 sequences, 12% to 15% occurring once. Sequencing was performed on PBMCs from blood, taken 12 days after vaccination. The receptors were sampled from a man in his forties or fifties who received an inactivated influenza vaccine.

The CDR3 here is CASSPRPVSYEQYF. CDR3 bases: TGTGCCAGCAGTCCCCGGCCGGTCTCCTACGAGCAGTACTTC. This chain connects TRBV12-3 or TRBV12-4 to TRBJ2-7; D not certain. The CDR3 length is 14 residues. The germline V and J ends were trimmed by 5 bases and 0 bases, with 11 bases remaining between them.

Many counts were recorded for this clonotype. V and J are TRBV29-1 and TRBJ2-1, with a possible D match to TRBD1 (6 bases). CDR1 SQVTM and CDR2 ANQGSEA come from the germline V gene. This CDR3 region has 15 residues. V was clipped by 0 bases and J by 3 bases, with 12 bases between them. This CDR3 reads CSVEDQGRGYNEQFF. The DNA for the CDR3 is TGCAGCGTTGAAGATCAGGGCAGGGGCTACAATGAGCAGTTCTTC.

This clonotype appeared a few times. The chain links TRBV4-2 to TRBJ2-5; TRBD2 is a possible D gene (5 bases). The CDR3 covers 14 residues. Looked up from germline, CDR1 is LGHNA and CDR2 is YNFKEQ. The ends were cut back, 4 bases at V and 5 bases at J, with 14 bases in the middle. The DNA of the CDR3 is TGTGCCAGCAGCCGAGACACTTCGGGGGAGACCCAGTACTTC. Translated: CASSRDTSGETQYF.

CDR3: CASSQDPGGGNTQYF. CDR3 in DNA: TGTGCCAGCAGCCAAGATCCGGGCGGGGGAAATACGCAGTATTTT. The chain has TRBV3-1 and TRBJ2-3; 7 bases map to TRBD2. Germline CDR1 is LGHDT and CDR2 is YNNKEL (reference sequence). The CDR3 contains 15 residues. Trimming took 0 bases from V and 7 from J; bases not matched to a gene: 7.

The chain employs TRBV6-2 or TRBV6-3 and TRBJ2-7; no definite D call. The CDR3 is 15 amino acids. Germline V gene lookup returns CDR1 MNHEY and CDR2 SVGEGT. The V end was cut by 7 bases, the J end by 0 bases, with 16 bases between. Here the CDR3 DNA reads TGTGCCAGCACCGGAAACTCGCCAACCTCCTACGAGCAGTACTTC. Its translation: CASTGNSPTSYEQYF.

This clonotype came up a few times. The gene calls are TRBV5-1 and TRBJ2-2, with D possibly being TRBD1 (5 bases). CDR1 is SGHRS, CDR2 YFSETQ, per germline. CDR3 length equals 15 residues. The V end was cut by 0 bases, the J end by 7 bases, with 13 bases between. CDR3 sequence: CASSLVQGMDGELFF. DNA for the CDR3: TGCGCCAGCAGCTTGGTGCAGGGAATGGACGGGGAGCTGTTTTTT.

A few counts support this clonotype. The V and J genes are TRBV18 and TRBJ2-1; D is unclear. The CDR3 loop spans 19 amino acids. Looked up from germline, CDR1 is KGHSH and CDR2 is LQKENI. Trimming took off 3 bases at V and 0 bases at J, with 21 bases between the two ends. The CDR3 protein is CASSPYPGSLGYSYNEQFF. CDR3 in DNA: TGTGCCAGCTCACCTTACCCCGGATCGTTGGGATACTCCTACAATGAGCAGTTCTTC. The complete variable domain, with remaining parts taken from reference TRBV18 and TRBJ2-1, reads NAGVMQNPRHLVRRRGQEARLRCSPMKGHSHVYWYRQLPEEGLKFMVYLQKENIIDESGMPKERFSAEFPKEGPSILRIQQVVRGDSAAYFCASSPYPGSLGYSYNEQFFGPGTRLTVL.

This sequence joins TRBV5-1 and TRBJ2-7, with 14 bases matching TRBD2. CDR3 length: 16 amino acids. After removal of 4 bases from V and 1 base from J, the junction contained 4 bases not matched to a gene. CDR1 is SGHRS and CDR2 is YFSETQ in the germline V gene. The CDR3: CASSPGTSGGSYEQYF. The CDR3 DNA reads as TGCGCCAGCAGCCCCGGGACTAGCGGGGGATCCTACGAGCAGTACTTC.

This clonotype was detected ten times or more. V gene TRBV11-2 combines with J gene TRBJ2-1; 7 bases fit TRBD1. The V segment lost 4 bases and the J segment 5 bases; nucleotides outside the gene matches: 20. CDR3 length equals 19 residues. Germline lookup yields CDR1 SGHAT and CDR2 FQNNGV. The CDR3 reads CASSSRRRQGRYLNNEQFF. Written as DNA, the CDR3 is TGTGCCAGCAGCTCCCGCCGAAGACAGGGACGATACCTTAACAATGAGCAGTTCTTC.

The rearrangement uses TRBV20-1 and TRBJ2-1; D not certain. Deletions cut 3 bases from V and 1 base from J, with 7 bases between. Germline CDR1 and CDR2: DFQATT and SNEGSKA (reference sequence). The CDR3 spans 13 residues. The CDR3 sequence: CSASSASYNEQFF. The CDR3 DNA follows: TGCAGTGCTAGTTCCGCGTCCTACAATGAGCAGTTCTTC.

CDR3 protein: CASSEYGYSSYNEQFF. In DNA form, the CDR3 reads TGTGCCAGCAGTGAATACGGTTACAGCTCCTACAATGAGCAGTTCTTC. The V gene is TRBV2, the J gene TRBJ2-1; no definite D call. Germline loops: CDR1 SNHLY, CDR2 FYNNEI. This CDR3 region has 16 residues. V lost 2 bases and J 0 bases, leaving 11 bases between the germline ends.

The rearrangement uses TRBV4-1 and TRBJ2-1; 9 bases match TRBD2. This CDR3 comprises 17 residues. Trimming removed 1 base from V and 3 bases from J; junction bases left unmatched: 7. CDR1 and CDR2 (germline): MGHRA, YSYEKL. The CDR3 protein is CASSQVFAGGIYNEQFF. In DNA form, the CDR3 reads TGCGCCAGCAGCCAAGTGTTCGCGGGGGGGATCTACAATGAGCAGTTCTTC.

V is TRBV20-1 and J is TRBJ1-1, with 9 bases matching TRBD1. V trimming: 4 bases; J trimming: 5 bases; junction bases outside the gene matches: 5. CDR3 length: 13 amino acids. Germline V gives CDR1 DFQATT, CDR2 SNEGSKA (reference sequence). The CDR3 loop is CSAKQGARTEAFF. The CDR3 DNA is TGCAGTGCTAAACAGGGGGCGCGGACTGAAGCTTTCTTT.

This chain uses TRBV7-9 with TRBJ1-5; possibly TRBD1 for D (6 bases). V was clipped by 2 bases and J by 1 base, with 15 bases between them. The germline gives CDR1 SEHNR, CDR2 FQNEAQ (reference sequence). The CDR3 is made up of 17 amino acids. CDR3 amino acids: CASSLSTGSGSNQPQHF. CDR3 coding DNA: TGTGCCAGCAGCTTATCTACAGGGAGCGGGAGCAATCAGCCCCAGCATTTT.

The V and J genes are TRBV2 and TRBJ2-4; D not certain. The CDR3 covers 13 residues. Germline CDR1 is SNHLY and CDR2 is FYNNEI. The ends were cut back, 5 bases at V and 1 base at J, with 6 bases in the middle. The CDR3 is CASSLLAKNIQYF. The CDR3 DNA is TGTGCCAGCAGTCTTCTGGCCAAAAACATTCAGTACTTC.

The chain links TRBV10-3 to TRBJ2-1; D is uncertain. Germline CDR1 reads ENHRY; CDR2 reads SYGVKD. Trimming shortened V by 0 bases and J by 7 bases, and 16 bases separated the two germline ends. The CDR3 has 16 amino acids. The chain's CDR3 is CAISESMVAGTNEQFF. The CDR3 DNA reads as TGTGCCATCAGTGAGTCGATGGTGGCAGGAACGAATGAGCAGTTCTTC.

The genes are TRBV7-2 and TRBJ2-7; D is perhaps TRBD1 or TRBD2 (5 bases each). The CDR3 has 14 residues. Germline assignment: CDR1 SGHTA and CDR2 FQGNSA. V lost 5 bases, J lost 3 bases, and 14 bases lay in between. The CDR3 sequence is CASSPAGTRYEQYF. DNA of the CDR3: TGTGCCAGCAGCCCCGCCGGGACGCGCTACGAGCAGTACTTC.

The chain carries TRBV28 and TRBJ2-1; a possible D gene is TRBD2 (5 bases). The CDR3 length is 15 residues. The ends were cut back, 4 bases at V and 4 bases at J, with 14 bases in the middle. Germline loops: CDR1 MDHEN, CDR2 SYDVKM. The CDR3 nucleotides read TGTGCCAGCAGTTCACGGTGGGAGCCTTACAATGAGCAGTTCTTC. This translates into CASSSRWEPYNEQFF.

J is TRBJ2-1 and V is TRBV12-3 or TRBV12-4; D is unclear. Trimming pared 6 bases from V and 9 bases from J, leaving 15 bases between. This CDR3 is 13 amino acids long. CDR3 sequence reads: CASRTGASGEQFF. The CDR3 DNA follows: TGTGCCAGCAGGACGGGTGCCTCGGGTGAGCAGTTCTTC.

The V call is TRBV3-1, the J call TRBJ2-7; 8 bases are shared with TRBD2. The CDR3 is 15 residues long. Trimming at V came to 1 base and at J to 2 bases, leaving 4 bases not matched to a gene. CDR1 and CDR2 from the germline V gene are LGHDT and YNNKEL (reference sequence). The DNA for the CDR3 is TGTGCCAGCAGCCAAGCCGGGGGGGCGGCCTACGAGCAGTACTTC. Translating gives CASSQAGGAAYEQYF.

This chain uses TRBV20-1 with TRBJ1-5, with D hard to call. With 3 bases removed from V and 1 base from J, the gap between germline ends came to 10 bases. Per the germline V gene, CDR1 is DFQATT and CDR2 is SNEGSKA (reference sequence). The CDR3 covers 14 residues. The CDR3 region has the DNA TGCAGTGCTAGGGCAGCCTCCAGCAATCAGCCCCAGCATTTT. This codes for CSARAASSNQPQHF.